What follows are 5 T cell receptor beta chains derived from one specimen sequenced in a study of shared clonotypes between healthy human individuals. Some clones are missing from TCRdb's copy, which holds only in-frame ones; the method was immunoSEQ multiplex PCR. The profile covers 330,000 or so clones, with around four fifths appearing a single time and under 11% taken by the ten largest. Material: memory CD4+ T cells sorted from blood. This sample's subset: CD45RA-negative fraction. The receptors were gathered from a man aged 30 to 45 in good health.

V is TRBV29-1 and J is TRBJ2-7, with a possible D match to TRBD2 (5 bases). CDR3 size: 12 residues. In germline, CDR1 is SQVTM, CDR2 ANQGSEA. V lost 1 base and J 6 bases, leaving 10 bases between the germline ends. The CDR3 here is CSVEVESGEQYF. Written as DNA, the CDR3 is TGCAGCGTTGAAGTCGAAAGCGGCGAGCAGTACTTC.

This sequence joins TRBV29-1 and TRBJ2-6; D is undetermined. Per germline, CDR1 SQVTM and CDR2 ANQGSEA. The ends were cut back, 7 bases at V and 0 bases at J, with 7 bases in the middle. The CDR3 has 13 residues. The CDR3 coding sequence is TGCAGCGGATTTGACTCTGGGGCCAACGTCCTGACTTTC. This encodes CSGFDSGANVLTF. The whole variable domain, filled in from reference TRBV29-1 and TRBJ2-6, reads SAVISQKPSRDICQRGTSLTIQCQVDSQVTMMFWYRQQPGQSLTLIATANQGSEATYESGFVIDKFPISRPNLTFSTLTVSNMSPEDSSIYLCSGFDSGANVLTFGAGSRLTVL.

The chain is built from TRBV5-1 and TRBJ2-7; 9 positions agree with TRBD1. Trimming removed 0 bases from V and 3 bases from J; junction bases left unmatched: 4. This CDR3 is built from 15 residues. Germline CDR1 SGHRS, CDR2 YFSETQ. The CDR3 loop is CASSLEGTGFYEQYF. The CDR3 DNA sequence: TGCGCCAGCAGCTTGGAAGGGACAGGGTTCTACGAGCAGTACTTC. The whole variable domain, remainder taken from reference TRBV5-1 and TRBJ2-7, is KAGVTQTPRYLIKTRGQQVTLSCSPISGHRSVSWYQQTPGQGLQFLFEYFSETQRNKGNFPGRFSGRQFSNSRSEMNVSTLELGDSALYLCASSLEGTGFYEQYFGPGTRLTVT.

The CDR3 spells CASRAIDRGDYGYTF. The CDR3 nucleotides are TGTGCCAGCAGAGCAATCGACAGGGGCGACTATGGCTACACCTTC. The chain has TRBV6-6 and TRBJ1-2; 8 positions agree with TRBD1. Per germline, CDR1 MNHNY and CDR2 SVGAGI (reference sequence). CDR3 length equals 15 residues. Unmatched junction bases numbered 9, after V lost 6 bases and J lost 3 bases.

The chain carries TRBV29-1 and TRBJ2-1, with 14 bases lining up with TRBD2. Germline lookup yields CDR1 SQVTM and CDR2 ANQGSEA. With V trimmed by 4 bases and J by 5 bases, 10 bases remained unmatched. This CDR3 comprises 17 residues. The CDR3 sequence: CSVGTSGRRSIDNEQFF. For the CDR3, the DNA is TGCAGCGTTGGGACTAGCGGGAGGCGATCGATTGACAATGAGCAGTTCTTC.